The clone carrying this T cell receptor (beta chain) is medium-sized within its sample. The antigen is not known. The CDR3 has 14 amino acids. The V and J ends lost 3 bases and 0 bases respectively, with 6 bases between them. The germline gives CDR1 LNHDA, CDR2 SQIVND (reference sequence). These data originate in a study of liver allograft versus peripheral blood T cells. In the study overall: The authors compared T cell receptor repertoires in transplanted livers with those in the peripheral blood of recipients.

Each CDR3 protein is one row after TCRdb ran MiXCR on the reads. The table has some 2,500 distinct CDR3 sequences, roughly a sixth seen once. Study results and limitations: Reportedly, the T cell receptor repertoires inside liver allografts were not the same as those in peripheral blood.

The J gene is TRBJ1-5, the V gene TRBV19; D remains ambiguous. The sequence was obtained from a human patient who had a liver transplant. Some T cells may originate from the graft donor. The CDR3 loop reads CASSMRGSNQPQHF. CDR3 nucleotide sequence: TGTGCCAGTAGTATGAGAGGTAGCAATCAGCCCCAGCATTTT.